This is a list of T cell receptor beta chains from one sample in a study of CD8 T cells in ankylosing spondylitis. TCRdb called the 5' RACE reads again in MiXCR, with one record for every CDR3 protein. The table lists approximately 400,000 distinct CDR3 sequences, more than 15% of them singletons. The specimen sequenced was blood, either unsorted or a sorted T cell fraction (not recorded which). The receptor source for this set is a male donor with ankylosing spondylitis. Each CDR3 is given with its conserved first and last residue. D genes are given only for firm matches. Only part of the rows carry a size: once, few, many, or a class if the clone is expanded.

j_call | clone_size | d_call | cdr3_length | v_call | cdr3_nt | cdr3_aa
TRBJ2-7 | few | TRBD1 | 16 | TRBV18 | TGTGCCAGCTCACCAAACCGGGACAGGGCCATCTACGAGCAGTACTTC | CASSPNRDRAIYEQYF
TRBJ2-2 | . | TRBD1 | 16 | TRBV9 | TGTGCCAGCAGCTACAGACAGGGAGCGAACACCGGGGAGCTGTTTTTT | CASSYRQGANTGELFF
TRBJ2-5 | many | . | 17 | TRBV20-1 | TGCAGTGCTAGAGATACAATTAAGGAAGCGGTGAAAGAGACCCAGTACTTC | CSARDTIKEAVKETQYF
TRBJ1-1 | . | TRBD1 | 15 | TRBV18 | TGTGCCAGCTCACCGGGACAGCACATGAACACTGAAGCTTTCTTT | CASSPGQHMNTEAFF
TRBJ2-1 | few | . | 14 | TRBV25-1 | TGTGCCAGCAGTTTTTTGGGGTCGAACAATGAGCAGTTCTTC | CASSFLGSNNEQFF
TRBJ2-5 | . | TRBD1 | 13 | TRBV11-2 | TGTGCCAGCAGCCCCAGGGAAGGGACAGGGCAAATATTC | CASSPREGTGQIF
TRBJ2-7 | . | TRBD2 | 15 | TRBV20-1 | TGCAGTGCTAGAGAACCAGCGGGGAAAGCCTACGAGCAGTACTTC | CSAREPAGKAYEQYF
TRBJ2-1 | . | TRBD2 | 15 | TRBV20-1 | TGCAGTGCTGCTACTAGCGGGAGGTTTAAAAATGAGCAGTTCTTC | CSAATSGRFKNEQFF
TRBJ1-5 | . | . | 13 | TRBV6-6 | TGTGCCGCAGGGGCGGGGGGCGATCAGCCCCAGCATTTT | CAAGAGGDQPQHF
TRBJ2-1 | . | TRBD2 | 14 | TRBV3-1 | TGTGCCAGCAGCGAAGGGACTAGCGGGAACGGGGCGTTCTTC | CASSEGTSGNGAFF
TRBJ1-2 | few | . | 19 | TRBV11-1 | TGTGCCAGCAGCTTAGGGGTCCGGAGGTGGGGGAAAAATGACTATGGCTACACCTTC | CASSLGVRRWGKNDYGYTF
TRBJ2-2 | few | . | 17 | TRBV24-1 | TGTGCCACCAGTGATCTGTGGACAGACGCGAACACCGGGGAGCTGTTTTTT | CATSDLWTDANTGELFF
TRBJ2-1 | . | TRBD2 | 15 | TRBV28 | TGTGCCAGCAGTTCCCCTAGCGGGGGCCGGGTGAGGCAGTTCTTC | CASSSPSGGRVRQFF
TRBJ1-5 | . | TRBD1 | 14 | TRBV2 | TGTGCCAGCAGTGGACAGGGACAAGACCAGCCCCAGCATTTT | CASSGQGQDQPQHF
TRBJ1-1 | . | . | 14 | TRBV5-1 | TGCGCCAGCAGCGATGGCCCAGGGGACACTGAAGCTTTCTTT | CASSDGPGDTEAFF
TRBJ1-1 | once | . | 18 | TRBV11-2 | TGTGCCAGCAGCTTAGGAGTGGGCAGGGGCTCGCGAAACACTGAAGCTTTCTTT | CASSLGVGRGSRNTEAFF
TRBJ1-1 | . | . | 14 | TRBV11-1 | TGTGCCAGCAGCTTAAGCAGAGTGAACACTGAAGCTTTCTTT | CASSLSRVNTEAFF
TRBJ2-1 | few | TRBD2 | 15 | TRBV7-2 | TGTGCCAGCAGCCCTAAGGCGGGGGGGAACAATGAGCAGTTCTTC | CASSPKAGGNNEQFF
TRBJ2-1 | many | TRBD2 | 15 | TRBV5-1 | TGCGCCAGCAGCTTGGTACTAGCGGGCAACAATGAGCAGTTCTTC | CASSLVLAGNNEQFF
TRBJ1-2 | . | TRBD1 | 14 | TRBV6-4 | TGTGCCAGCAGGCCCGGGACAGGGTCTTATGGCTACACCTTC | CASRPGTGSYGYTF
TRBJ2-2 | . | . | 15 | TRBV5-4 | TGTGCCAGCAGCTTGCAGGACGGGAACACCGGGGAGCTGTTTTTT | CASSLQDGNTGELFF
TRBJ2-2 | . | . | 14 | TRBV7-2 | TGTGCCAGCAGCTTAGGGTGGCTCACCGGGGAGCTGTTTTTT | CASSLGWLTGELFF
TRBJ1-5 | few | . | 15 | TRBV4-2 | TGTGCCAGCAGCCAAGATGCAGGAAGCAATCAGCCCCAGCATTTT | CASSQDAGSNQPQHF
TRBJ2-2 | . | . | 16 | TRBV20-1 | TGCAGTGCTAAGGCCGTCGGGACATTAACACCCGGGGAGCTGTTTTTT | CSAKAVGTLTPGELFF
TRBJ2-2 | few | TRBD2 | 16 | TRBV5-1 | TGCGCCAGCAGCTCGGGACTAGCGGGGGACACCGGGGAGCTGTTTTTT | CASSSGLAGDTGELFF
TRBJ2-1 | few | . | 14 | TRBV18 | TGTGCCAGCTCACCTTCGGACGGCTACAATGAGCAGTTCTTC | CASSPSDGYNEQFF
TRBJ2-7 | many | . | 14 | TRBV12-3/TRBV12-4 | TGTGCCAGCAGTTTCAGCGGAAGCTCCTACGAGCAGTACTTC | CASSFSGSSYEQYF
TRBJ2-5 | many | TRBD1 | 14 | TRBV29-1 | TGCAGCGTTGAACCCAGGGGGCGAGAGGAGACCCAGTACTTC | CSVEPRGREETQYF
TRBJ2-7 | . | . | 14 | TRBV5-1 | TGCGCCAGCAGTCGCATCGACGGCTCCTACGAGCAGTACTTC | CASSRIDGSYEQYF
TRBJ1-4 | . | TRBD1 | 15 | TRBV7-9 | TGTGCCAGCAGCCGTCGGACAGGCCGGGGAGAAAAACTGTTTTTT | CASSRRTGRGEKLFF
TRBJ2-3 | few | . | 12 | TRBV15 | TGTGCCACCAGCAGAGATCGCGATACGCAGTATTTT | CATSRDRDTQYF
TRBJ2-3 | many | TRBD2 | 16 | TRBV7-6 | TGTGCCAGCAGCTTAGCGGGCGGGAGTGGGACAGATACGCAGTATTTT | CASSLAGGSGTDTQYF
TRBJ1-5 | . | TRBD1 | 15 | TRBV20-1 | TGCAGTGCTAGAGGGATCCTACAGGGGCATCAGCCCCAGCATTTT | CSARGILQGHQPQHF
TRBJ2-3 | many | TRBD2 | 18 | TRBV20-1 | TGCAGTGCTAGGCCGGTCGTGGGACTAGGGATCCCCACAGATACGCAGTATTTT | CSARPVVGLGIPTDTQYF
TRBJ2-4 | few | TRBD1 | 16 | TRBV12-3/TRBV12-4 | TGTGCCAGCAGTGCCGAGACAGGGGGATTCAAAAACATTCAGTACTTC | CASSAETGGFKNIQYF
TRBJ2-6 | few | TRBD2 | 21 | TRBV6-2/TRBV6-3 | TGTGCCAGCAGCCCTTGGGAGGGGACTCCGGGGGGGCCACCTGGGGCCAACGTCCTGACTTTC | CASSPWEGTPGGPPGANVLTF
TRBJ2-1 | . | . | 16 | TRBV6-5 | TGTGCCAGCAGTTACGGTATCGGACGGGAGAACAATGAGCAGTTCTTC | CASSYGIGRENNEQFF
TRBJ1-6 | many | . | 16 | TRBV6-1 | TGTGCCAGAGGGGAGGCGAAGCCCTCCTATAATTCACCCCTCCACTTT | CARGEAKPSYNSPLHF
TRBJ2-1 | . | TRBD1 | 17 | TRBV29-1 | TGCAGCGTTCGTGGGACCCCGGGACAGGGTACCTACAATGAGCAGTTCTTC | CSVRGTPGQGTYNEQFF
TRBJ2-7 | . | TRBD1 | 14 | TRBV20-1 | TGCAGTGCTTCTGTTCCGACAGGGTCCTACGAGCAGTACTTC | CSASVPTGSYEQYF
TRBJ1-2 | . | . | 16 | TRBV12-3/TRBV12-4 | TGTGCCAGCAGTTTAGGGGTGTTCACAACCAGGGGTGGCTACACCTTC | CASSLGVFTTRGGYTF
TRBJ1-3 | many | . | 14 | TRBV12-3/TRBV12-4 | TGTGCCAGCAGTTTATCGACGGCTGGAAACACCATATATTTT | CASSLSTAGNTIYF
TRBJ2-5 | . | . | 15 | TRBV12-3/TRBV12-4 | TGTGCCAGCAGCCCCCCCTCAACCCGGGGTGAGACCCAGTACTTC | CASSPPSTRGETQYF
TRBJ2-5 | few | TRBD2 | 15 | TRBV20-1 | TGCAGTGCTAGGGTGTCTAGCGGGGACCAAGAGACCCAGTACTTC | CSARVSSGDQETQYF
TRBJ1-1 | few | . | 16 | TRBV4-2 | TGTGCCAGCAGCCAAGAAAGCGGAAGGGCCAACACTGAAGCTTTCTTT | CASSQESGRANTEAFF
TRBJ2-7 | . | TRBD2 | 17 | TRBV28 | TGTGCCAGCAGTTTATTGGGGACTAGCGGGCTAGGCTACGAGCAGTACTTC | CASSLLGTSGLGYEQYF
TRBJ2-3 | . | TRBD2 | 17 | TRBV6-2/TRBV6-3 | TGTGCCAGCAGTTACCGCCGACTAGCGGGGAACACAGATACGCAGTATTTT | CASSYRRLAGNTDTQYF
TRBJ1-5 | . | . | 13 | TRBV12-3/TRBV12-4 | TGTGCCAGCAGTTGGGACCCGGGTCAGCCCCAGCATTTT | CASSWDPGQPQHF
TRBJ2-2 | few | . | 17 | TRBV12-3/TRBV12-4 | TGTGCCAGCAGTACACATATGGCGCTTGCGAACACCGGGGAGCTGTTTTTT | CASSTHMALANTGELFF
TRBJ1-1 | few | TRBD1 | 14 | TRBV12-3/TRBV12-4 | TGTGCCAGCAGTTTCGGGACAGGGCAAACTGAAGCTTTCTTT | CASSFGTGQTEAFF
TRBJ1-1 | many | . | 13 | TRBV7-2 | TGTGCCAGCAGCTTTGCCAGGAACACTGAAGCTTTCTTT | CASSFARNTEAFF
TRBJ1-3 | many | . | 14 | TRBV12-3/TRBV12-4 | TGTGCCAGCAGTTTAGGAGGGGCTGGAAACACCATATATTTT | CASSLGGAGNTIYF
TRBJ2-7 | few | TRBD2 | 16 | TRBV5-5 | TGTGCCAGCAGCTTGGGAGCGGGGAGGGTGGAGTACGAGCAGTACTTC | CASSLGAGRVEYEQYF
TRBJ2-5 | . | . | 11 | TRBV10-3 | TGTGCCATCAGTGAAGGAGGGACCCAGTACTTC | CAISEGGTQYF
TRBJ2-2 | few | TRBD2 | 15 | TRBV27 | TGTGCCAGCAGTTCCTTGACTAGCCGGATGGGGGAGCTGTTTTTT | CASSSLTSRMGELFF
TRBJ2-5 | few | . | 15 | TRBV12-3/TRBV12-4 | TGTGCCAGCAGGCTTTTGGGGGCCGGGGGGGAGACCCAGTACTTC | CASRLLGAGGETQYF